This T cell receptor (beta chain) was sequenced for a study of T cell responses to AZD1222 COVID-19 vaccine. Study overall: Pooling covered second doses at about 4 or about 12 weeks.

Produced via immunoSEQ multiplex PCR; TCRdb's table is partial and in-frame only. The sample includes about 160,000 clones, about nine tenths of them seen just once. A note on this clone: Its antigen is not known.

The CDR3 runs to 16 residues. The V and J ends lost 0 bases and 0 bases respectively, with 10 bases between them. Germline-derived CDR1 and CDR2 are SGHKS and YYEKEE (reference sequence). Study findings and constraints: Baseline antibody screening turned up just six or seven seropositive AZD1222 recipients. Samples come after the peak T cell response, not at day 14.

This material consisted of peripheral blood, taken on day 0 of AZD1222 vaccination. This TCR derives from an adult in good health. The chain has TRBV5-5 and TRBJ1-3; the D is unclear. In DNA, the CDR3 is TGTGCCAGCAGCTTGGAGGTTCTGTACTCTGGAAACACCATATATTTT. It codes for CASSLEVLYSGNTIYF.